Listed here are 6 T cell receptor beta chains from one sample, sequenced in a study of blood T cell repertoires in COVID-19. Profiled with immunoSEQ multiplex PCR; TCRdb holds only in-frame clones, not every one. The sample comprises approximately 60,000 clones, more than 75% of which are singletons, and around 3.5% rests with the top ten. The sample comprised peripheral blood. The receptors originated from a man aged 45-65 years with active COVID-19.

The gene calls are TRBV14 and TRBJ1-1; D may be TRBD1 (5 bases). Germline V gives CDR1 SGHDN, CDR2 FVKESK. The CDR3 consists of 16 residues. V shed 0 bases and J shed 0 bases, with 11 bases lying between them. CDR3 DNA sequence: TGTGCCAGCAGCCAAGATTGGGGCAGGGTGAACACTGAAGCTTTCTTT. Protein sequence: CASSQDWGRVNTEAFF.

This clone was observed once. V is TRBV24-1 and J is TRBJ2-3; 8 bases agree with TRBD1. V trimming: 4 bases; J trimming: 2 bases; junction bases outside the gene matches: 19. CDR3 length equals 20 residues. Germline-derived CDR1 and CDR2 are KGHDR and SFDVKD. CDR3 residues: CATSDSYSRDRKRATDTQYF. The CDR3 DNA follows: TGTGCCACCAGTGACTCATATTCCCGGGACAGGAAGAGGGCCACAGATACGCAGTATTTT.

The CDR3 region is CASSSLPGQIITGELFF. The CDR3 nucleotides are TGCGCCAGCAGCTCGCTCCCGGGACAGATTATCACCGGGGAGCTGTTTTTT. This chain uses TRBV5-1 with TRBJ2-2; 7 nucleotides align to TRBD1. The CDR3 runs to 17 residues. The ends lost 3 bases at V and 4 bases at J; junction bases unmatched: 12. Germline lookup yields CDR1 SGHRS and CDR2 YFSETQ.

This chain uses TRBV5-1 with TRBJ2-7, with unresolved D. The V end was cut by 4 bases, the J end by 2 bases, with 13 bases between. The CDR3 length is 14 residues. CDR1 SGHRS and CDR2 YFSETQ come from the germline V gene. The CDR3 DNA follows: TGCGCCAGCAGCCCCTCGATGGGCCCCTACGAGCAGTACTTC. This translates into CASSPSMGPYEQYF.

V and J are TRBV7-9 and TRBJ1-6; perhaps TRBD1 as D (6 bases). CDR3 size: 14 residues. Germline CDR1 is SEHNR and CDR2 is FQNEAQ (reference sequence). V lost 5 bases to trimming and J lost 9 bases, with 14 bases between them. CDR3: CASSQGQPGSPLHF. Written as DNA, the CDR3 is TGTGCCAGCAGCCAGGGACAACCGGGTTCACCCCTCCACTTT.

This clone was found once. The J gene is TRBJ1-4, the V gene TRBV7-2; a weak D match, TRBD1 (5 bases). Germline-derived CDR1 and CDR2 are SGHTA and FQGNSA. This CDR3 comprises 15 residues. Trimming took off 2 bases at V and 0 bases at J, with 7 bases between the two ends. CDR3 sequence (DNA): TGTGCCAGCAGCTTACAACAGGCAACTAATGAAAAACTGTTTTTT. This translates into CASSLQQATNEKLFF.